These 24 T cell receptor beta chains originate from one sample sequenced in a study of identical twins. MiXCR, run by TCRdb on the 5' RACE reads, gives a single entry per CDR3 protein. The repertoire holds about 1.7 million distinct CDR3 sequences, with more than 30% as singletons. The sequenced material came from cord blood. These receptor sequences come from a newborn girl in good health.

Concerning this clonotype: This may be a read error: a much more frequent sequence differs by one nucleotide. The CDR3 protein is CAIGDPTSWFTDTQYF. In DNA, the CDR3 is TGTGCCATCGGGGACCCGACTAGCTGGTTCACAGATACGCAGTATTTT. The J gene is TRBJ2-3, the V gene TRBV10-3; 7 nucleotides match TRBD2. Trimming at V came to 8 bases and at J to 2 bases, leaving 13 bases not matched to a gene. The germline gives CDR1 ENHRY, CDR2 SYGVKD. The length of the CDR3 is 16 residues.

The table lists this clonotype with a few counts. J is TRBJ2-5 and V is TRBV10-3, with TRBD1 matching over 8 bases. Looked up from germline, CDR1 is ENHRY and CDR2 is SYGVKD. CDR3 size: 13 residues. Trimming took 8 bases from V and 1 from J; bases not matched to a gene: 3. CDR3 loop: CAIYGTGQETQYF. CDR3 sequence (DNA): TGTGCCATCTATGGGACAGGCCAAGAGACCCAGTACTTC.

The chain uses TRBV5-1 and TRBJ2-1; 9 positions match TRBD2. Germline-derived CDR1 and CDR2 are SGHRS and YFSETQ. With 1 base clipped from V and 10 bases from J, the junction kept 15 bases outside the gene matches. The CDR3 has 17 amino acids. The CDR3 DNA is TGCGCCAGCAGCTTGAACGGGGCTAGCGGGGTCTACTACGAGCAGTTCTTC. Translation: CASSLNGASGVYYEQFF.

V is TRBV7-6 and J is TRBJ1-6; D gene uncertain. Trimming pared 9 bases from V and 7 bases from J, leaving 13 bases between. This CDR3 is 13 amino acids long. The germline gives CDR1 SGHVS, CDR2 FNYEAQ. CDR3 bases: TGTGCCAGTAGCCAAACAGAGAATTCACCCCTCCACTTT. It specifies CASSQTENSPLHF.

The V and J genes are TRBV14 and TRBJ2-1; 16 bases map to TRBD2. The ends lost 1 base at V and 2 bases at J; junction bases unmatched: 5. The CDR3 length is 19 residues. In germline, CDR1 is SGHDN, CDR2 FVKESK. The chain's CDR3 is CASSQVPGTSGGAYNEQFF. CDR3 nucleotide sequence: TGTGCCAGCAGCCAAGTGCCCGGGACTAGCGGGGGGGCCTACAATGAGCAGTTCTTC.

The chain links TRBV14 to TRBJ1-2; D not certain. V was shortened by 4 bases and J by 6 bases, with 12 bases between the two germline ends. The CDR3 has 13 residues. Germline loops: CDR1 SGHDN, CDR2 FVKESK. The CDR3 DNA sequence: TGTGCCAGCAGCCCGTACAGACGTGATGGCTACACCTTC. It specifies CASSPYRRDGYTF.

The gene calls are TRBV6-1 and TRBJ2-3; 9 bases are shared with TRBD2. CDR1 is MNHNS and CDR2 is SASEGT in the germline V gene. CDR3 size: 19 residues. V shed 7 bases, J shed 0 bases, and the junction held 17 bases outside the gene matches. The CDR3 coding sequence is TGTGCCAGCACTCGTTCCTATAGCGGGAGAGGGGGAAGCACAGATACGCAGTATTTT. It codes for CASTRSYSGRGGSTDTQYF.

The V gene is TRBV5-1, the J gene TRBJ1-1; TRBD1 matches at 7 bases. CDR3 length: 14 amino acids. Germline CDR1 reads SGHRS; CDR2 reads YFSETQ. J gave up 3 bases and V 2 bases, and 4 bases lay outside the gene matches. The CDR3 sequence is CASSFVTGDTEAFF. In DNA form, the CDR3 reads TGCGCCAGCAGCTTCGTCACAGGGGACACTGAAGCTTTCTTT.

This rearrangement joins TRBV7-2 to TRBJ1-2; 7 nucleotides match TRBD1. The CDR3 is made up of 13 amino acids. Germline-derived CDR1 and CDR2 are SGHTA and FQGNSA. The V gene end was trimmed by 5 bases and the J gene end by 5 bases; junction bases not matched to a gene: 5. CDR3 DNA: TGTGCCAGCAGCATGACAGGGTGGTATGGCTACACCTTC. It is translated as CASSMTGWYGYTF.

This chain connects TRBV2 to TRBJ2-2; TRBD2 aligns across 9 bases. V was pared by 0 bases and J by 6 bases, with 5 bases of the junction left unmatched. Per germline, CDR1 SNHLY and CDR2 FYNNEI. The CDR3 runs 16 residues. The CDR3 nucleotides read TGTGCCAGCAGTGAAGCGGGACTAGCAGGTGCCGGGGAGCTGTTTTTT. This translates into CASSEAGLAGAGELFF.

This clonotype was seen a few times. The rearrangement links TRBV6-4 to TRBJ2-7, with a possible D match to TRBD1 (6 bases). The V and J ends lost 6 bases and 2 bases respectively, with 20 bases between them. The CDR3 spans 16 residues. Germline CDR1 MRHNA, CDR2 SNTAGT. The CDR3 DNA follows: TGTGCCAGCAGAAAACAAACAGGGAAGGATCCCTACGAGCAGTACTTC. Translation: CASRKQTGKDPYEQYF.

This sequence joins TRBV2 and TRBJ2-1, with 7 bases identical to TRBD2. This CDR3 comprises 12 residues. Germline loops: CDR1 SNHLY, CDR2 FYNNEI. V was pared by 8 bases and J by 5 bases, with 3 bases of the junction left unmatched. In DNA form, the CDR3 reads TGTGCCAGCGTGACTAGCCACAATGAGCAGTTCTTC. Protein: CASVTSHNEQFF.

This clonotype came up a few times. The CDR3 protein is CASSFLGPSSTDTQYF. The CDR3 nucleotides are TGTGCCAGCAGTTTTTTGGGTCCCTCTAGCACAGATACGCAGTATTTT. This chain links TRBV28 with TRBJ2-3; no firm D call. Trimming removed 3 bases from V and 0 bases from J, with 13 bases in between. From germline, CDR1 is MDHEN and CDR2 SYDVKM. This CDR3 has 16 amino acids.

This clonotype was seen just once. The chain recombines TRBV19 with TRBJ1-2; no clear D. Per the germline V gene, CDR1 is LNHDA and CDR2 is SQIVND (reference sequence). The CDR3 has 12 amino acids. The V and J ends lost 7 bases and 2 bases respectively, with 8 bases between them. The CDR3 region is CASNSKNYGYTF. Written as DNA, the CDR3 is TGTGCCAGTAACTCCAAAAACTATGGCTACACCTTC. Full variable domain (remainder filled in from reference TRBV19 and TRBJ1-2): DGGITQSPKYLFRKEGQNVTLSCEQNLNHDAMYWYRQDPGQGLRLIYYSQIVNDFQKGDIAEGYSVSREKKESFPLTVTSAQKNPTAFYLCASNSKNYGYTFGSGTRLTVV.

This chain joins TRBV20-1 and TRBJ2-7; D possibly uses TRBD1 or TRBD2 (5 bases each). The CDR3 loop spans 11 amino acids. In germline, CDR1 is DFQATT, CDR2 SNEGSKA (reference sequence). Trimming removed 5 bases from V and 12 bases from J, with 17 bases in between. The CDR3 protein is CSAPGQETRYF. The DNA of the CDR3 is TGCAGTGCTCCGGGGCAAGAGACCCGGTACTTC.

The chain links TRBV7-9 to TRBJ1-5; D not certain. The CDR3 loop spans 13 amino acids. The V gene's germline CDR1 is SEHNR and CDR2 FQNEAQ (reference sequence). The V and J ends lost 2 bases and 4 bases respectively, with 6 bases between them. CDR3 loop: CASSLWQNQPQHF. CDR3 nucleotide sequence: TGTGCCAGCAGCTTATGGCAAAATCAGCCCCAGCATTTT.

This chain connects TRBV10-3 to TRBJ2-7; D is uncertain. V lost 3 bases to trimming and J lost 0 bases, with 12 bases between them. Per germline, CDR1 ENHRY and CDR2 SYGVKD. The CDR3 consists of 15 residues. The CDR3 DNA is TGTGCCATCAGTGAAGAGACCGCGAGCTCCTACGAGCAGTACTTC. Translating it yields CAISEETASSYEQYF.

This clonotype occurred a few times. At one of its ends the junction is not consistent with the germline gene, which may arise from a read error. This chain connects TRBV5-1 to TRBJ2-3, with unresolved D. CDR3 length: 12 residues. Germline CDR1 SGHRS, CDR2 YFSETQ. The CDR3 region is CASSLTTDAQYF. CDR3 nucleotide sequence: TGCGCCAGCAGCTTGACTACAGATGCGCAGTATTTT.

J is TRBJ2-1 and V is TRBV7-9; TRBD2 aligns across 9 bases. Germline trimming cut 1 base from V and 7 bases from J; bases unmatched to any gene: 8. The CDR3 consists of 16 residues. CDR1 is SEHNR and CDR2 is FQNEAQ in the germline V gene (reference sequence). CDR3 sequence: CASSLGNSGSPNEQFF. The CDR3, as DNA: TGTGCCAGCAGCTTAGGCAATAGCGGGAGCCCGAATGAGCAGTTCTTC.

This clonotype appeared many times. An end of the junction differs from the germline gene, which may be a read error. The chain employs TRBV7-9 and TRBJ1-5, with unresolved D. In germline, CDR1 is SEHNR, CDR2 FQNEAQ (reference sequence). The CDR3 totals 14 residues. In DNA, the CDR3 is TGCGCCAGCAGCTTGGAGGGCAACAATCAGCCCCAGCATTTT. It yields the protein CASSLEGNNQPQHF. The whole variable domain, filled in from reference TRBV7-9 and TRBJ1-5, reads DTGVSQNPRHKITKRGQNVTFRCDPISEHNRLYWYRQTLGQGPEFLTYFQNEAQLEKSRLLSDRFSAERPKGSFSTLEIQRTEQGDSAMYLCASSLEGNNQPQHFGDGTRLSIL.

This clonotype occurred a few times. The CDR3: CASSLDYADTQYF. DNA of the CDR3: TGTGCCAGCAGCTTAGATTACGCAGATACGCAGTATTTT. J is TRBJ2-3 and V is TRBV11-2; no clear D. The CDR3 has 13 residues. The germline V and J ends were trimmed by 0 bases and 4 bases, with 5 bases remaining between them. Germline CDR1 reads SGHAT; CDR2 reads FQNNGV.

This clonotype was seen once. The junction departs from the called germline gene at one end, perhaps through a read error. The V call is TRBV7-7, the J call TRBJ2-2; 10 bases are a match to TRBD2. The CDR3 consists of 15 residues. Germline CDR1 SSHAT, CDR2 FNYEAQ (reference sequence). The CDR3 coding sequence is TGTGCTAGCAGCCCTAGCGGGAGTCGGACCGGGGAGCTGTTTTTT. It is translated as CASSPSGSRTGELFF.

The V gene is TRBV20-1, the J gene TRBJ2-1; 10 bases agree with TRBD2. The CDR3 covers 16 residues. Trimming at V came to 4 bases and at J to 4 bases, leaving 10 bases not matched to a gene. Germline assignment: CDR1 DFQATT and CDR2 SNEGSKA (reference sequence). CDR3 loop: CSAKDLAGAPYNEQFF. The DNA of the CDR3 is TGCAGTGCTAAGGATCTAGCGGGGGCCCCGTACAATGAGCAGTTCTTC.

V is TRBV28 and J is TRBJ2-7; 9 bases agree with TRBD1. The CDR3 totals 14 residues. Trimming cost V 5 bases and J 12 bases; bases outside gene matches: 14. Germline lookup yields CDR1 MDHEN and CDR2 SYDVKM. The CDR3 loop reads CASSPDRGWDTRYF. CDR3 bases: TGTGCCAGCAGTCCAGACAGGGGGTGGGACACTCGGTACTTC.